The 30 T cell receptor beta chains below were found in one sample sequenced in a study of graft-versus-host responses after intestinal transplantation. Produced via immunoSEQ multiplex PCR; TCRdb's table is partial and in-frame only. Of tens of thousands of clones in the sample, 85% to 95% were seen once. Their antigens remain unidentified. The source was unstimulated CD8+ T cells sorted from spleen or lymph node cells, collected before intestinal transplant. These receptor sequences come from a human donor who received an intestinal transplant.

This chain joins TRBV5-1 and TRBJ2-3; 8 positions agree with TRBD2. V shed 0 bases and J 4 bases; nucleotides not matched to a gene: 10. Germline CDR1 reads SGHRS; CDR2 reads YFSETQ. This CDR3 has 17 residues. As DNA, the CDR3 is TGCGCCAGCAGCTTGGCCCTTCGGCGGGGGGACCCAGATACGCAGTATTTT. Encoded protein: CASSLALRRGDPDTQYF.

The rearrangement links TRBV4-1 to TRBJ1-1; weak D call: TRBD1 (6 bases). Trimming stripped 4 bases from V and 0 bases from J, with 15 bases between. The CDR3 covers 16 residues. The V gene's germline CDR1 is MGHRA and CDR2 YSYEKL. The CDR3 loop is CASSLSGTPMNTEAFF. The CDR3 nucleotides are TGCGCCAGCAGCCTGAGCGGGACACCTATGAACACTGAAGCTTTCTTT.

This chain links TRBV10-3 with TRBJ1-6; tentatively, D is TRBD1 (5 bases). Germline V CDR1 and CDR2: ENHRY, SYGVKD. Trimming cost V 0 bases and J 5 bases, with 11 bases left between them. The CDR3 extends over 16 amino acids. This CDR3 reads CAISESGGLNNSPLHF. The DNA of the CDR3 is TGTGCCATCAGTGAGTCGGGGGGATTGAATAATTCACCCCTCCACTTT.

The chain is built from TRBV5-6 and TRBJ2-2; 12 positions agree with TRBD2. Germline V gene lookup returns CDR1 SGHDT and CDR2 YYEEEE. The CDR3 sequence is 17 residues long. V lost 2 bases and J lost 4; bases outside the gene matches: 6. The CDR3 DNA follows: TGTGCCAGCAGCTTCACCGGACTAGCGGGGATCACCGGGGAGCTGTTTTTT. Residues: CASSFTGLAGITGELFF.

The chain links TRBV13 to TRBJ2-3; 7 bases fit TRBD1. The V segment lost 5 bases and the J segment 2 bases; nucleotides outside the gene matches: 10. CDR1 and CDR2 (germline): PRHDT, FYEKMQ (reference sequence). The CDR3 consists of 16 residues. The CDR3 DNA reads as TGTGCCAGCAGCCCCCGGGACAGCGAGGACACAGATACGCAGTATTTT. Amino acids: CASSPRDSEDTDTQYF.

Here the CDR3 reads CASSPGTEYNEQFF. In DNA form, the CDR3 reads TGTGCCAGCAGCCCCGGGACAGAATACAATGAGCAGTTCTTC. The chain is built from TRBV13 and TRBJ2-1, with 7 bases matching TRBD1. The CDR3 totals 14 residues. The V segment lost 5 bases and the J segment 4 bases; nucleotides outside the gene matches: 5. Germline V gene lookup returns CDR1 PRHDT and CDR2 FYEKMQ (reference sequence).

This rearrangement joins TRBV6-1 to TRBJ2-1; 7 bases are a match to TRBD2. The V and J ends lost 1 base and 3 bases, in that order; junction bases with no gene match: 3. The V gene's germline CDR1 is MNHNS and CDR2 SASEGT. This CDR3 is 15 amino acids long. Here the CDR3 reads CASSEEREYYNEQFF. As DNA, the CDR3 is TGTGCCAGCAGTGAAGAGCGGGAATACTACAATGAGCAGTTCTTC.

The sample holds one count of this clone. V usage is TRBV5-4 and J usage is TRBJ2-1; D is ambiguous. The CDR3 totals 13 residues. In germline, CDR1 is SGHNT, CDR2 YYREEE (reference sequence). V gave up 1 base and J gave up 8 bases, with 10 bases separating them. The CDR3: CASSLRSPHEQFF. CDR3 DNA: TGTGCCAGCAGCTTGAGGAGTCCCCATGAGCAGTTCTTC.

CDR3 protein: CASGTSGRVAYNEQFF. In nucleotides, the CDR3 is TGTGCCAGCGGGACTAGCGGGAGGGTGGCCTACAATGAGCAGTTCTTC. The chain links TRBV9 to TRBJ2-1; 16 bases align to TRBD2. CDR1 SGDLS and CDR2 YYNGEE come from the germline V gene. This CDR3 spans 16 amino acids. V was clipped by 7 bases and J by 2 bases; unmatched bases: 3.

The rearrangement joins TRBV19 to TRBJ1-1; 8 bases are a match to TRBD1. CDR3 size: 14 residues. The germline CDR1 and CDR2 sequences are LNHDA and SQIVND (reference sequence). The V segment lost 3 bases and the J segment 4 bases; nucleotides outside the gene matches: 4. The CDR3 loop reads CASSMGTGRTEAFF. The DNA of the CDR3 is TGTGCCAGTAGTATGGGGACAGGCCGCACTGAAGCTTTCTTT.

The chain has TRBV19 and TRBJ2-2; 8 bases match TRBD2. The CDR3 totals 18 residues. The trim removed 0 bases at V and 4 bases at J, leaving 10 bases unmatched. Per germline, CDR1 LNHDA and CDR2 SQIVND (reference sequence). CDR3 DNA sequence: TGTGCCAGTAGTATAGAATCGCTAGCGGGCTTAGCCACCGGGGAGCTGTTTTTT. It translates to CASSIESLAGLATGELFF.

The V and J genes are TRBV6-6 and TRBJ2-5; no firm D call. The length of the CDR3 is 12 residues. CDR1 and CDR2 (germline): MNHNY, SVGAGI (reference sequence). V lost 4 bases to trimming and J lost 8 bases, with 11 bases between them. CDR3 amino acids: CASSSLELTQYF. The CDR3 nucleotides are TGTGCCAGCAGTTCCCTTGAGTTAACCCAGTACTTC.

CDR3 DNA sequence: TGTGCCAGCAATAGTTTCGGGGGGGGTTTCTACGAGCAGTACTTC. It yields the protein CASNSFGGGFYEQYF. The rearrangement joins TRBV2 to TRBJ2-7, with 8 bases that match TRBD2. CDR3 length: 15 residues. The V gene's germline CDR1 is SNHLY and CDR2 FYNNEI. Losses at the gene ends were 7 bases for V and 3 bases for J; bases not matched to a gene: 11. The full variable domain, with the rest looked up from reference TRBV2 and TRBJ2-7, is EPEVTQTPSHQVTQMGQEVILRCVPISNHLYFYWYRQILGQKVEFLVSFYNNEISEKSEIFDDQFSVERPDGSNFTLKIRSTKLEDSAMYFCASNSFGGGFYEQYFGPGTRLTVT.

The chain has TRBV20-1 and TRBJ2-1; the match to TRBD2 covers 7 bases. The CDR3 spans 11 residues. CDR1 is DFQATT, CDR2 SNEGSKA, per germline (reference sequence). The chain's CDR3 is CSAGEEDEQFF. The CDR3 nucleotides read TGCAGCGCGGGAGAAGAGGATGAGCAGTTCTTC.

The chain combines TRBV19 with TRBJ2-1; 9 nucleotides align to TRBD2. This CDR3 spans 14 amino acids. Germline CDR1 and CDR2: LNHDA and SQIVND (reference sequence). The J segment lost 5 bases and the V segment lost 8 bases, leaving 7 bases of the junction unmatched. CDR3 sequence reads: CASSPGLAHNEQFF. CDR3 DNA sequence: TGTGCCAGTTCCCCGGGACTAGCTCACAATGAGCAGTTCTTC. Drawing the rest from reference TRBV19 and TRBJ2-1, the complete variable domain is DGGITQSPKYLFRKEGQNVTLSCEQNLNHDAMYWYRQDPGQGLRLIYYSQIVNDFQKGDIAEGYSVSREKKESFPLTVTSAQKNPTAFYLCASSPGLAHNEQFFGPGTRLTVL.

The count of this clone is one. J is TRBJ2-7 and V is TRBV27; tentative D call: TRBD2 (5 bases). CDR1 MNHEY and CDR2 SMNVEV come from the germline V gene (reference sequence). Trimming cost V 2 bases and J 2 bases, with 7 bases left between them. CDR3 length: 13 amino acids. CDR3 DNA sequence: TGTGCCAGCAGTTTAAGCGGCGCCTACGAGCAGTACTTC. Encoded protein: CASSLSGAYEQYF.

The chain uses TRBV7-9 and TRBJ2-3; possible D gene TRBD2, 5 bases. Germline CDR1 SEHNR, CDR2 FQNEAQ (reference sequence). The CDR3 is 16 residues long. The V end was cut by 2 bases, the J end by 1 base, with 13 bases between. The DNA for the CDR3 is TGTGCCAGCAGCTTAAAACGAGGGTACGGCACAGATACGCAGTATTTT. Amino acid sequence: CASSLKRGYGTDTQYF. The complete variable domain, with remaining parts taken from reference TRBV7-9 and TRBJ2-3, reads DTGVSQNPRHKITKRGQNVTFRCDPISEHNRLYWYRQTLGQGPEFLTYFQNEAQLEKSRLLSDRFSAERPKGSFSTLEIQRTEQGDSAMYLCASSLKRGYGTDTQYFGPGTRLTVL.

The J gene is TRBJ2-5, the V gene TRBV4-1; 9 nucleotides align to TRBD1. The CDR3 loop spans 14 amino acids. Germline-derived CDR1 and CDR2 are MGHRA and YSYEKL. V trimming: 4 bases; J trimming: 5 bases; junction bases outside the gene matches: 5. This CDR3 reads CASSPGQGRETQYF. The DNA for the CDR3 is TGCGCCAGCAGCCCAGGACAGGGGAGGGAGACCCAGTACTTC.

The chain links TRBV21-1 to TRBJ1-5; the table assigns TRBD1, which was not confirmed against the DNA. TRBV21-1 is a recognized pseudogene. This CDR3 contains 20 residues. The CDR3 loop reads CASSKIRDRAPLRSNQPQHF. The CDR3 nucleotides are TGTGCCAGCAGCAAAATCCGGGACAGGGCGCCCCTTAGGAGCAATCAGCCCCAGCATTTT.

CDR3 sequence reads: CASSYSGSSYEQYF. The CDR3 DNA reads as TGTGCCAGCAGTTATTCGGGGAGCTCCTACGAGCAGTACTTC. The gene calls are TRBV27 and TRBJ2-7; D may be TRBD2 (5 bases). Germline V gives CDR1 MNHEY, CDR2 SMNVEV (reference sequence). Trimming stripped 4 bases from V and 0 bases from J, with 10 bases between. This CDR3 has 14 amino acids.

V gene TRBV9 combines with J gene TRBJ2-1, with TRBD2 as a possible D gene (5 bases). The V gene lost 1 base and the J gene lost 10 bases, with 12 bases spanning the gap. The CDR3 runs to 13 residues. Germline loops: CDR1 SGDLS, CDR2 YYNGEE. The CDR3: CASSVMLSGEQFF. The DNA for the CDR3 is TGTGCCAGCAGCGTAATGTTAAGCGGCGAGCAGTTCTTC.

The chain combines TRBV7-2 with TRBJ2-3, with D tentatively TRBD2 (6 bases). CDR1 SGHTA and CDR2 FQGNSA come from the germline V gene. The V and J ends lost 3 bases and 2 bases respectively, with 15 bases between them. This CDR3 region has 16 residues. The CDR3 sequence is CASSFLSGRATDTQYF. DNA for the CDR3: TGTGCCAGCAGCTTTTTGTCCGGGAGAGCCACAGATACGCAGTATTTT. Supplemented by reference TRBV7-2 and TRBJ2-3, the full variable domain reads GAGVSQSPSNKVTEKGKDVELRCDPISGHTALYWYRQSLGQGLEFLIYFQGNSAPDKSGLPSDRFSAERTGGSVSTLTIQRTQQEDSAVYLCASSFLSGRATDTQYFGPGTRLTVL.

This clone was picked up one time. The rearrangement links TRBV6-5 to TRBJ2-7; no clear D. The CDR3 has 14 amino acids. Trimming stripped 0 bases from V and 4 bases from J, with 10 bases between. The V gene's germline CDR1 is MNHEY and CDR2 SVGAGI. The CDR3 here is CASSYSVNEYEQYF. The CDR3 DNA reads TGTGCCAGCAGTTACTCGGTAAATGAGTACGAGCAGTACTTC.

This chain uses TRBV9 with TRBJ2-5; 9 nucleotides agree with TRBD2. CDR3 length equals 14 residues. Germline V gives CDR1 SGDLS, CDR2 YYNGEE. The V and J ends lost 6 bases and 5 bases, in that order; junction bases with no gene match: 8. The CDR3 region is CASTEGTSGETQYF. The DNA of the CDR3 is TGTGCCAGCACCGAGGGAACTAGCGGGGAGACCCAGTACTTC. Looking up the rest from reference TRBV9 and TRBJ2-5 gives the full variable domain: DSGVTQTPKHLITATGQRVTLRCSPRSGDLSVYWYQQSLDQGLQFLIQYYNGEERAKGNILERFSAQQFPDLHSELNLSSLELGDSALYFCASTEGTSGETQYFGPGTRLLVL.

The J gene is TRBJ1-1, the V gene TRBV11-3; D may be TRBD1 (5 bases). CDR3 length equals 15 residues. The germline V gene has CDR1 SGHNT and CDR2 YENEEA. V was clipped by 0 bases and J by 1 base, with 9 bases between them. Here the CDR3 DNA reads TGTGCCAGCAGCTTAGATCAGGGCACGAACACTGAAGCTTTCTTT. The encoded protein is CASSLDQGTNTEAFF.

This clone was seen a single time. The V call is TRBV28, the J call TRBJ2-1; 7 nucleotides match TRBD2. The ends lost 3 bases at V and 5 bases at J; junction bases unmatched: 16. CDR1 and CDR2 (germline): MDHEN, SYDVKM. The length of the CDR3 is 18 residues. CDR3 bases: TGTGCCAGCAGTTTCCGAGATGGGCGAAGGGACTACGACAATGAGCAGTTCTTC. It codes for CASSFRDGRRDYDNEQFF. The variable domain in full, with the rest retrieved from reference TRBV28 and TRBJ2-1, is DVKVTQSSRYLVKRTGEKVFLECVQDMDHENMFWYRQDPGLGLRLIYFSYDVKMKEKGDIPEGYSVSREKKERFSLILESASTNQTSMYLCASSFRDGRRDYDNEQFFGPGTRLTVL.

The chain couples TRBV6-1 to TRBJ1-1; TRBD1 aligns across 7 bases. The CDR3 covers 15 residues. V dropped 5 bases and J dropped 1; count of bases not matched to a gene: 7. CDR1 is MNHNS and CDR2 is SASEGT in the germline V gene. The CDR3 DNA follows: TGTGCCAGCAGTTTCTGGGACAGACCGAACACTGAAGCTTTCTTT. This translates into CASSFWDRPNTEAFF.

This chain joins TRBV13 and TRBJ2-5; 14 bases are a match to TRBD2. The J call may be in error: the DNA end matches TRBJ2-7 better. The CDR3 is 16 residues long. The germline gives CDR1 PRHDT, CDR2 FYEKMQ (reference sequence). The CDR3 loop reads CASSRGLAGEGYEQYF. The CDR3 DNA follows: TGTGCCAGCAGCCGGGGACTAGCGGGAGAGGGGTACGAGCAGTACTTC.

The rearrangement links TRBV7-6 to TRBJ2-1, with 16 bases aligning to TRBD2. Germline V gives CDR1 SGHVS, CDR2 FNYEAQ. The ends lost 4 bases at V and 4 bases at J; junction bases unmatched: 1. This CDR3 region has 16 residues. The CDR3 is CASSSGLAGGYNEQFF. CDR3 nucleotide sequence: TGTGCCAGCAGCTCGGGACTAGCGGGAGGGTACAATGAGCAGTTCTTC.

The chain combines TRBV30 with TRBJ1-5; maybe TRBD1 (6 bases). Germline CDR1 reads GTSNPN; CDR2 reads SVGIG (reference sequence). The CDR3 spans 14 residues. Trimming removed 0 bases at V and 1 base at J, with 7 bases between. Here the CDR3 reads CAWSVGQSNQPQHF. CDR3 DNA sequence: TGTGCCTGGAGTGTTGGACAGAGCAATCAGCCCCAGCATTTT.